This TCR beta chain was documented in a study of blood T cell repertoires in COVID-19. Study details: Sources were T cells, B-cell-depleted T cells, or PBMCs; the material itself was cDNA or gDNA.

Germline V lookup: CDR1 SGHRS, CDR2 YFSETQ. Trimming removed 7 bases at V and 3 bases at J, with 13 bases between. This CDR3 comprises 14 residues. The assay was immunoSEQ multiplex PCR, and TCRdb's table has in-frame clones only and misses some. The sample has about 410,000 clones, 86% seen once. The TCR was taken from a woman aged 25 to 39 with active or convalescent COVID-19. The chain has TRBV5-1 and TRBJ1-4; perhaps TRBD1 as D (6 bases). Input material: peripheral blood. CDR3 DNA: TGCGCCAGCCACACGGGACAACCTAATGAAAAACTGTTTTTT. Encoded protein: CASHTGQPNEKLFF.